These T cell receptor beta chains were read from a single sample in a study of prognosis after radiotherapy for stage I lung cancer. One entry per CDR3 protein results from TCRdb running MiXCR on the multiplex PCR reads. The sample has 23,000 or so distinct CDR3 sequences, 36% seen once; the top ten hold 62%. This sample comprised PBMCs, obtained before or after stereotactic body radiation therapy (not recorded which). The origin of the receptors is a donor aged 50 or older with non-small cell lung cancer. The conserved cysteine and the conserved F or W are not part of the CDR3 here. The D gene is left open where the match is weak.

v_call: TRBV6-1
d_call: TRBD1
cdr3_aa: ASSPDRGGENT

v_call: TRBV5-1
d_call: NA
cdr3_aa: ASSREWGGGNEQF

v_call: TRBV5-1
d_call: NA
cdr3_aa: ASSSNPPSQDGSETQY

v_call: TRBV15
d_call: NA
cdr3_aa: ATSRKRWADNEQF

v_call: TRBV24-1
d_call: TRBD1
cdr3_aa: ATSDPGGSSGNTIY

v_call: TRBV18
d_call: NA
cdr3_aa: ASSPTKDTQY

v_call: TRBV12-3/TRBV12-4
d_call: TRBD2
cdr3_aa: ASRSLAGDEQF

v_call: TRBV15
d_call: NA
cdr3_aa: ATSRGLGNQPQH

v_call: TRBV7-3
d_call: TRBD2
cdr3_aa: ASSLTSGGYEQF

v_call: TRBV5-1
d_call: NA
cdr3_aa: ASSMSKFSYEQY